Each of the 29 T cell receptor beta chains below was sequenced from the same sample in a study of CD8 T cells in ankylosing spondylitis. MiXCR, applied by TCRdb to the 5' RACE reads, yields one record per CDR3 protein. The sample includes around 130,000 distinct CDR3 sequences, over 7% of them seen just once. Sequenced material: blood, either unsorted or a sorted T cell fraction (not recorded which). These receptors came from a male donor with ankylosing spondylitis or in good health (not recorded which).

This clonotype has a count of ten or more. The chain uses TRBV6-5 and TRBJ1-5; D not resolved. Germline V CDR1 and CDR2: MNHEY, SVGAGI. V lost 0 bases and J 2 bases, leaving 11 bases between the germline ends. The length of the CDR3 is 16 residues. As DNA, the CDR3 is TGTGCCAGCAGTTACTCCGAGAGTCGCGGCAATCAGCCCCAGCATTTT. Translating gives CASSYSESRGNQPQHF.

A few counts support this clonotype. DNA of the CDR3: TGTGCCAGCAGTACCCAGCATGGGGGGCTCTCGGACTATGGCTACACCTTC. It yields the protein CASSTQHGGLSDYGYTF. The chain recombines TRBV28 with TRBJ1-2, with D maybe TRBD1 (6 bases). This CDR3 contains 17 residues. The germline V gene has CDR1 MDHEN and CDR2 SYDVKM. V was shortened by 5 bases and J by 3 bases, with 22 bases between the two germline ends.

Many counts were recorded for this clonotype. The rearrangement links TRBV3-1 to TRBJ2-1, with a possible D match to TRBD2 (5 bases). V lost 4 bases, J lost 12 bases, and 28 bases lay in between. Germline CDR1 reads LGHDT; CDR2 reads YNNKEL (reference sequence). CDR3 length equals 17 residues. The CDR3 here is CASSREPPRGRRDLQFF. In DNA, the CDR3 is TGTGCCAGCAGCCGAGAACCCCCCAGAGGGCGGAGAGATCTGCAGTTCTTC.

This clonotype came up many times. This sequence joins TRBV2 and TRBJ2-2; possible D gene TRBD2, 5 bases. Germline V CDR1 and CDR2: SNHLY, FYNNEI. The V gene lost 7 bases and the J gene lost 2 bases, with 17 bases spanning the gap. The CDR3 totals 16 residues. The DNA of the CDR3 is TGTGCCAGCAAGAAGTTCAGCGGAGACAACACCGGGGAGCTGTTTTTT. Translated, it gives CASKKFSGDNTGELFF.

Ten or more counts support this clonotype. V and J are TRBV25-1 and TRBJ2-1, with 10 bases fitting TRBD2. Trimming took 1 base from V and 10 from J; bases not matched to a gene: 10. Germline CDR1 reads MGHDK; CDR2 reads SYGVNS. This CDR3 comprises 16 residues. The CDR3 DNA is TGTGCCAGCAGTGAATTGCGGCTAGCGGGAGTCAGCGAGCAGTTCTTC. Translating gives CASSELRLAGVSEQFF.

The table lists this clonotype with many counts. This rearrangement joins TRBV7-2 to TRBJ2-7; 14 positions agree with TRBD2. The CDR3 has 16 residues. Germline V gene data show CDR1 as SGHTA and CDR2 as FQGNSA. Germline trimming cut 3 bases from V and 6 bases from J; bases unmatched to any gene: 7. This CDR3 is CASSFTLGLAGGEQYF. The CDR3 bases are TGTGCCAGCAGCTTCACCCTAGGACTAGCGGGAGGCGAGCAGTACTTC.

The V call is TRBV29-1, the J call TRBJ2-7; D may be TRBD1 (5 bases). V lost 2 bases, J lost 9 bases, and 14 bases lay in between. Germline-derived CDR1 and CDR2 are SQVTM and ANQGSEA. The CDR3 is 12 amino acids. Here the CDR3 reads CSVEYVGRRQYF. For the CDR3, the DNA is TGCAGCGTTGAATACGTGGGGCGGAGGCAGTACTTC.

Ten or more counts support this clonotype. J is TRBJ2-1 and V is TRBV6-4; D gene uncertain. The CDR3 spans 15 residues. Trimming shortened V by 5 bases and J by 0 bases, and 11 bases separated the two germline ends. The germline CDR1 and CDR2 sequences are MRHNA and SNTAGT. The CDR3, as DNA: TGTGCCAGCAGTCCAGAATTTACCTCCTACAATGAGCAGTTCTTC. Translation: CASSPEFTSYNEQFF.

This chain joins TRBV18 and TRBJ2-3, with 9 bases lining up with TRBD2. This CDR3 has 15 amino acids. With 1 base clipped from V and 3 bases from J, the junction kept 2 bases outside the gene matches. Germline V lookup: CDR1 KGHSH, CDR2 LQKENI. CDR3 bases: TGTGCCAGCTCACCACTTCTAGCGGGGACAGATACGCAGTATTTT. Its translation: CASSPLLAGTDTQYF.

This clonotype was seen ten or more times. The CDR3 protein is CASSLEVGELFF. For the CDR3, the DNA is TGTGCCAGCAGTTTAGAGGTCGGGGAGCTGTTTTTT. The rearrangement uses TRBV12-3 or TRBV12-4 and TRBJ2-2; no reliable D call. V dropped 1 base and J dropped 7 bases, with 4 bases sitting between them. The CDR3 has 12 amino acids.

This clonotype was observed many times. The CDR3 DNA is TGTGCCAGCAGCTTAGATGGGACTAGCGGCTCCTACGAGCAGTACTTC. Translation: CASSLDGTSGSYEQYF. The rearrangement joins TRBV7-2 to TRBJ2-7; 11 nucleotides match TRBD2. Trimming took 1 base from V and 0 from J; bases not matched to a gene: 2. Germline CDR1 reads SGHTA; CDR2 reads FQGNSA. The CDR3 spans 16 residues.

This clonotype was counted at least ten times. The chain employs TRBV7-8 and TRBJ1-2; D gene ambiguous. V was cut by 5 bases and J by 3 bases, with 19 bases left in between. CDR1 SGHVS and CDR2 FQNEAQ come from the germline V gene. The CDR3 covers 16 residues. CDR3: CASSLRTAGNYYGYTF. In DNA form, the CDR3 reads TGTGCCAGCAGCCTTAGAACGGCCGGGAATTACTATGGCTACACCTTC.

This clonotype was counted a few times. This chain joins TRBV4-1 and TRBJ2-6, with no clear D. The CDR3 is 20 amino acids. The germline V gene encodes CDR1 MGHRA and CDR2 YSYEKL. V was shortened by 0 bases and J by 0 bases, with 18 bases between the two germline ends. The CDR3 region is CASSQDRARITGSGANVLTF. The CDR3 DNA follows: TGCGCCAGCAGCCAAGATCGTGCCAGGATAACCGGCTCTGGGGCCAACGTCCTGACTTTC.

This clonotype was seen repeatedly, ten times or more. J is TRBJ1-1 and V is TRBV7-2; no firm D call. V was clipped by 4 bases and J by 4 bases, with 13 bases between them. CDR3 size: 14 residues. Germline CDR1 SGHTA, CDR2 FQGNSA. CDR3 residues: CASSSRTDGTEAFF. The CDR3 nucleotides are TGTGCCAGCAGCTCCCGGACGGACGGCACTGAAGCTTTCTTT.

This clonotype was seen at least ten times. The chain links TRBV11-2 to TRBJ2-6; D is unresolved. Germline assignment: CDR1 SGHAT and CDR2 FQNNGV. V lost 3 bases, J lost 2 bases, and 8 bases lay in between. The CDR3 extends over 15 amino acids. CDR3: CASSLGLAGANVLTF. CDR3 DNA sequence: TGTGCCAGCAGCTTGGGATTAGCTGGGGCCAACGTCCTGACTTTC.

This clonotype was counted many times. This chain links TRBV29-1 with TRBJ2-5; D call uncertain. The CDR3 runs to 12 residues. V was clipped by 4 bases and J by 2 bases, with 8 bases between them. Germline V gene lookup returns CDR1 SQVTM and CDR2 ANQGSEA. This CDR3 is CSVVGWQETQYF. The CDR3 nucleotides are TGCAGCGTTGTGGGCTGGCAAGAGACCCAGTACTTC.

This clonotype was observed a few times. The chain uses TRBV15 and TRBJ1-5; no reliable D call. V dropped 0 bases and J dropped 4 bases, with 4 bases sitting between them. The length of the CDR3 is 13 residues. Germline values: CDR1 LNHNV, CDR2 YYDKDF (reference sequence). The CDR3 bases are TGTGCCACCAGCAGAGACAGAAATCAGCCCCAGCATTTT. Its translation: CATSRDRNQPQHF.

This clonotype was observed many times. V gene TRBV12-3 or TRBV12-4 combines with J gene TRBJ1-1; 7 bases agree with TRBD1. The CDR3 has 14 residues. V lost 6 bases, J lost 0 bases, and 4 bases stayed unmatched. The CDR3 here is CASSHDRVNTEAFF. The CDR3 DNA reads TGTGCCAGCAGCCATGACAGGGTGAACACTGAAGCTTTCTTT.

In this sample, this clonotype turned up a few times. The chain links TRBV7-2 to TRBJ1-4; possibly TRBD1 for D (5 bases). Trimming took off 7 bases at V and 2 bases at J, with 14 bases between the two ends. The CDR3 spans 15 residues. Germline V gene data show CDR1 as SGHTA and CDR2 as FQGNSA. CDR3 sequence: CASNTAWGTNEKLFF. The CDR3, as DNA: TGTGCCAGCAACACCGCTTGGGGGACTAATGAAAAACTGTTTTTT.

Comment on this clonotype: A far larger clone is one nucleotide away, so this likely arose from a read error. This chain joins TRBV28 and TRBJ2-7; D remains ambiguous. Germline CDR1 and CDR2: MDHEN and SYDVKM. The CDR3 has 11 amino acids. The CDR3 sequence is CASSLHYEQCF. The CDR3 DNA is TGTGCCAGCAGCTTACACTACGAGCAGTGCTTC. Drawing the rest from reference TRBV28 and TRBJ2-7, the complete variable domain is DVKVTQSSRYLVKRTGEKVFLECVQDMDHENMFWYRQDPGLGLRLIYFSYDVKMKEKGDIPEGYSVSREKKERFSLILESASTNQTSMYLCASSLHYEQCFGPGTRLTVT.

The chain has TRBV20-1 and TRBJ2-3; 9 nucleotides align to TRBD1. Germline trimming cut 3 bases from V and 4 bases from J; bases unmatched to any gene: 5. Germline V gives CDR1 DFQATT, CDR2 SNEGSKA (reference sequence). This CDR3 has 14 amino acids. The CDR3 region is CSASDGTGPDTQYF. DNA for the CDR3: TGCAGTGCTAGTGATGGGACAGGGCCAGATACGCAGTATTTT.

The table lists this clonotype with many counts. V usage is TRBV20-1 and J usage is TRBJ2-2, with D uncertain. This CDR3 is 12 amino acids long. Looked up from germline, CDR1 is DFQATT and CDR2 is SNEGSKA (reference sequence). V was shortened by 5 bases and J by 4 bases, with 8 bases between the two germline ends. The CDR3, as DNA: TGCAGTGCTTTCGGTCTCACCGGGGAGCTGTTTTTT. This translates into CSAFGLTGELFF.

The chain uses TRBV6-2 or TRBV6-3 and TRBJ2-7, with 14 positions matching TRBD2. The CDR3 consists of 17 residues. The ends lost 6 bases at V and 2 bases at J; junction bases unmatched: 9. Germline CDR1 is MNHEY and CDR2 is SVGEGT. The CDR3 here is CASRSGTSGSLAYEQYF. For the CDR3, the DNA is TGTGCCAGCAGATCCGGGACTAGCGGGAGTTTGGCCTACGAGCAGTACTTC.

This clonotype has at least ten counts. The chain employs TRBV12-3 or TRBV12-4 and TRBJ2-1, with 9 positions matching TRBD2. CDR3 length: 17 amino acids. Trimming cost V 5 bases and J 4 bases; bases outside gene matches: 12. The CDR3 DNA sequence: TGTGCCAGCAGTCCTAAAATAGCGGGAGTCTCGTACAATGAGCAGTTCTTC. It encodes CASSPKIAGVSYNEQFF.

This rearrangement joins TRBV24-1 to TRBJ2-5; 8 nucleotides line up with TRBD1. The CDR3 spans 15 residues. V shed 11 bases, J shed 3 bases, and the junction held 13 bases outside the gene matches. Germline CDR1 reads KGHDR; CDR2 reads SFDVKD. The CDR3 DNA sequence: TGTGCCAGCCACGGAGAACAGGGGGAGAAAGAGACCCAGTACTTC. As protein: CASHGEQGEKETQYF.

CDR3 bases: TGTGCCAGCAGTTCGAACTACAATGAGCAGTTCTTC. This translates into CASSSNYNEQFF. The chain employs TRBV12-3 or TRBV12-4 and TRBJ2-1; D is unclear. V was pared by 4 bases and J by 3 bases, with 4 bases between. CDR3 length: 12 residues.

This clonotype was counted ten times or more. The chain is built from TRBV20-1 and TRBJ2-1; 7 bases line up with TRBD2. Germline CDR1 DFQATT, CDR2 SNEGSKA (reference sequence). This CDR3 contains 16 residues. V trimming: 0 bases; J trimming: 1 base; junction bases outside the gene matches: 6. The CDR3 loop reads CSARDSGRGSYNEQFF. DNA for the CDR3: TGCAGTGCTAGAGATAGCGGGCGGGGATCCTACAATGAGCAGTTCTTC.

The rearrangement joins TRBV11-1 to TRBJ2-2, with TRBD1 matching over 8 bases. The J segment lost 5 bases and the V segment lost 5 bases, leaving 10 bases of the junction unmatched. The V gene's germline CDR1 is SGHAT and CDR2 FQDESV (reference sequence). This CDR3 has 16 residues. CDR3 nucleotide sequence: TGTGCCAGCAGCCTCGCAGGGGGCGCTCAGACCGGGGAGCTGTTTTTT. Residues: CASSLAGGAQTGELFF.

At least ten counts were recorded for this clonotype. This chain uses TRBV6-1 with TRBJ2-7, with D unresolved. The CDR3 contains 12 residues. Germline V gene data show CDR1 as MNHNS and CDR2 as SASEGT. The V gene lost 7 bases and the J gene lost 7 bases, with 14 bases spanning the gap. The CDR3: CASKRPHVEQYF. CDR3 DNA sequence: TGTGCCAGCAAAAGGCCTCACGTGGAGCAGTACTTC.